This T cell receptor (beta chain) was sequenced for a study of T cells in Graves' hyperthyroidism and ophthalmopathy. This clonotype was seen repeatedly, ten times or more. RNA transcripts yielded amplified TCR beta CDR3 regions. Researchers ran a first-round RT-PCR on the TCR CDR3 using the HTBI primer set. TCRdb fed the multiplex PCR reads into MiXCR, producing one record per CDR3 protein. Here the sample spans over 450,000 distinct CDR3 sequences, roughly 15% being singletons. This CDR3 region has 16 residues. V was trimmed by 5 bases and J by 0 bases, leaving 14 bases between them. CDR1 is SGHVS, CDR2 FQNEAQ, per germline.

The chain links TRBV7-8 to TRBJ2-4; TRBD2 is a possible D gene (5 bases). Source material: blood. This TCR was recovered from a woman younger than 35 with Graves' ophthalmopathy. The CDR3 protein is CASSPSRVPAKNIQYF. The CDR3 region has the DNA TGTGCCAGCAGCCCTAGCCGGGTACCAGCCAAAAACATTCAGTACTTC. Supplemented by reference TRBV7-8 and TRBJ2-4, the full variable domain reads GAGVSQSPRYKVAKRGQDVALRCDPISGHVSLFWYQQALGQGPEFLTYFQNEAQLDKSGLPSDRFFAERPEGSVSTLKIQRTQQEDSAVYLCASSPSRVPAKNIQYFGAGTRLSVL.